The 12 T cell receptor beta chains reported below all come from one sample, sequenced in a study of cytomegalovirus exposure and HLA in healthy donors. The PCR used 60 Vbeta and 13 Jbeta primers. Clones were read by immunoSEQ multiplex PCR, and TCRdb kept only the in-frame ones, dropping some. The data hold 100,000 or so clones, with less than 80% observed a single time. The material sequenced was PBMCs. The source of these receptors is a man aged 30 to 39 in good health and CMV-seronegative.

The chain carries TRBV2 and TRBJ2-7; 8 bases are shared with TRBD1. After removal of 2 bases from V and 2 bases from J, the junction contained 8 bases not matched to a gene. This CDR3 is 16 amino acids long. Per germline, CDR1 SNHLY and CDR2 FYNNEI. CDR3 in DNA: TGTGCCAGCAGTGAAATGGACAGGGTAGCGACCTACGAGCAGTACTTC. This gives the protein CASSEMDRVATYEQYF.

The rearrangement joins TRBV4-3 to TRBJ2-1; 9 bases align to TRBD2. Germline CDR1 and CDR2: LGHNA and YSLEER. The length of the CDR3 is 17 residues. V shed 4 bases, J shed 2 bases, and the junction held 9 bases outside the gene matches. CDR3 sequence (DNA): TGCGCCAGCAGCCTTCTGGGGCGGGGGGGCGCCTACAATGAGCAGTTCTTC. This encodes CASSLLGRGGAYNEQFF.

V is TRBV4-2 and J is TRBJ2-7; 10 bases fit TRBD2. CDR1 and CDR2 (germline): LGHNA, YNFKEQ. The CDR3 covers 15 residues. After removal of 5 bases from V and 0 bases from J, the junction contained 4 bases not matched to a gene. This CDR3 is CASSTLAGDSYEQYF. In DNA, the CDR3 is TGTGCCAGCAGCACTCTAGCGGGGGACTCCTACGAGCAGTACTTC.

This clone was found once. In DNA, the CDR3 is TGCAGCGTTAGGAGCGGAACTAGCACAGATACGCAGTATTTT. Translating it yields CSVRSGTSTDTQYF. V is TRBV29-1 and J is TRBJ2-3; D perhaps matches TRBD2 (5 bases). The CDR3 consists of 14 residues. V dropped 5 bases and J dropped 0 bases, with 12 bases sitting between them. From germline, CDR1 is SQVTM and CDR2 ANQGSEA.

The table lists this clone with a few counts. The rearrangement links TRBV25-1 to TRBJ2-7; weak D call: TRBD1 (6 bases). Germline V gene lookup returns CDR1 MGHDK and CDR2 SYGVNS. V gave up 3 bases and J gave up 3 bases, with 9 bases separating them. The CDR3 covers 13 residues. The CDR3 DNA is TGTGCCAGCAGTGACTTGGACAGCTACGAGCAGTACTTC. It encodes CASSDLDSYEQYF.

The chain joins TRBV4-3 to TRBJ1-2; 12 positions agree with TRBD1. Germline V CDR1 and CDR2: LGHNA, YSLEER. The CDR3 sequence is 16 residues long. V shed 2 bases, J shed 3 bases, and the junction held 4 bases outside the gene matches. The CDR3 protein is CASSQTGTGGYYGYTF. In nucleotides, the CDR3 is TGCGCCAGCAGCCAAACCGGGACAGGGGGCTACTATGGCTACACCTTC.

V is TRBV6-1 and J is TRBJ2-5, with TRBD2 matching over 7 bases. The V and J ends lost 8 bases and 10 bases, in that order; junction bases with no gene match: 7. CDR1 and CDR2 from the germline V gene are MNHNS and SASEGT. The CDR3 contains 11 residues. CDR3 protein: CASGNGLGQYF. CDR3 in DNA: TGTGCCAGCGGTAACGGACTAGGCCAGTACTTC.

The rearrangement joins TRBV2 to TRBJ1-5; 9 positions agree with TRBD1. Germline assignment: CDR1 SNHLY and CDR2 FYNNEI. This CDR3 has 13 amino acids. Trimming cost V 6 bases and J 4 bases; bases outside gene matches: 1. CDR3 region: CASRDRGNQPQHF. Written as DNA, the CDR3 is TGTGCCAGCAGAGACAGGGGGAATCAGCCCCAGCATTTT. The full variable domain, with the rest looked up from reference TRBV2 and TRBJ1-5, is EPEVTQTPSHQVTQMGQEVILRCVPISNHLYFYWYRQILGQKVEFLVSFYNNEISEKSEIFDDQFSVERPDGSNFTLKIRSTKLEDSAMYFCASRDRGNQPQHFGDGTRLSIL.

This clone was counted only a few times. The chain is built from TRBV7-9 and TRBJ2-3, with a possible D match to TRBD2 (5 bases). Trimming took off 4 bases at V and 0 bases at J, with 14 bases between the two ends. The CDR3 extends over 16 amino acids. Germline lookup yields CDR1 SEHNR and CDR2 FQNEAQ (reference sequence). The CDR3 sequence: CASSSPPRGSTDTQYF. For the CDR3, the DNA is TGTGCCAGCAGCTCCCCCCCACGAGGGAGCACAGATACGCAGTATTTT.

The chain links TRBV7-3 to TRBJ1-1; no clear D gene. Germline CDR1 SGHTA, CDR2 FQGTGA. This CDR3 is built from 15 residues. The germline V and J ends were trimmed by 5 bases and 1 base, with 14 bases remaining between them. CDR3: CASSPPSAGNTEAFF. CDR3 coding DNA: TGTGCCAGCAGCCCCCCCTCAGCAGGGAACACTGAAGCTTTCTTT.

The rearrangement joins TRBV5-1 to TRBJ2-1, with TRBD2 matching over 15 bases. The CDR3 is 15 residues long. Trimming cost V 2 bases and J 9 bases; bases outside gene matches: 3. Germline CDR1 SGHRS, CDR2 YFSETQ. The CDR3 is CASSFGLAGGGEQFF. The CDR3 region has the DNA TGCGCCAGCAGCTTTGGACTAGCGGGAGGGGGTGAGCAGTTCTTC.

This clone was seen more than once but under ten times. The CDR3 region is CASSPGGNTEAFF. The CDR3 coding sequence is TGTGCCAGCAGCCCGGGAGGGAACACTGAAGCTTTCTTT. The chain combines TRBV7-2 with TRBJ1-1; the D is unclear. CDR1 and CDR2 (germline): SGHTA, FQGNSA. With 5 bases removed from V and 1 base from J, the gap between germline ends came to 8 bases. This CDR3 has 13 amino acids.